This record covers a single T cell receptor (beta chain). Its specificity is unknown. The entirety of the isolated RNA underwent reverse transcription, so expressed TCRB transcripts were sequenced. The repertoire was sequenced with immunoSEQ multiplex PCR; TCRdb's copy has only in-frame clones and lacks some. The sample contains 900,000 or so clones, roughly 15% of which appear only once. This entry comes from a study of beta chain features in type 1 diabetes. Findings and caveats of the study: Using cDNA template may skew counts toward highly expressing activated cells.

The source material was naive CD4+ T cells from blood. The clonotype comes from a woman aged 18-35 years in good health.

The CDR3, as DNA: TGTGCCAGCAGCCCTCCAGGGGAGGGAAACATTCAGTACTTC. Translation: CASSPPGEGNIQYF. V and J are TRBV28 and TRBJ2-4, with a tentative D call TRBD2 (7 bases). The germline gives CDR1 MDHEN, CDR2 SYDVKM. V was trimmed by 6 bases and J by 6 bases, leaving 15 bases between them. This CDR3 comprises 14 residues.